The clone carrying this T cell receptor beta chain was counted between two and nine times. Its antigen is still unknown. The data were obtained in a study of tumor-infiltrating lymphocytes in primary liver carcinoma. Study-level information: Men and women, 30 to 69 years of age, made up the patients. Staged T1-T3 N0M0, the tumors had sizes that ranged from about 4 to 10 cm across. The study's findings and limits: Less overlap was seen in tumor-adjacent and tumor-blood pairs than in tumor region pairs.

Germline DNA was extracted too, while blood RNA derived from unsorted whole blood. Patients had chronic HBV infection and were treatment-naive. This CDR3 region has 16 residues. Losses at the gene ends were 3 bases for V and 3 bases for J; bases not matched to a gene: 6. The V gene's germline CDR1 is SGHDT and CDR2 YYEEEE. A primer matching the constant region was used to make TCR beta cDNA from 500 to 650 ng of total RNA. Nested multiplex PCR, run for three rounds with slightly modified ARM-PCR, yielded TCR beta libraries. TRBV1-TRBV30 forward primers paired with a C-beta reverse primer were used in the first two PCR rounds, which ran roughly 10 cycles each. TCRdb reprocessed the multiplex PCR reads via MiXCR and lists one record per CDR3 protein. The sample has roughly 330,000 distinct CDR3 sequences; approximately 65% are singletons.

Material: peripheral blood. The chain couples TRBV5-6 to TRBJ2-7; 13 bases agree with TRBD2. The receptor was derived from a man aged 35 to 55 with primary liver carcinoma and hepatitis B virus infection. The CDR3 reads CASSSRTSGSNYEQYF. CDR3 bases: TGTGCCAGCAGCTCCCGGACTAGCGGGAGTAACTACGAGCAGTACTTC.